Presented here are 18 T cell receptor beta chains from one specimen sequenced in a study of cytomegalovirus exposure and HLA in healthy donors. This PCR relied on a set of 60 Vbeta primers and 13 Jbeta primers. This table comes from immunoSEQ multiplex PCR, and its TCRdb copy is limited to in-frame clones, with some not included. This repertoire shows over 150,000 clones, roughly 84% found once; its top ten account for about 0.37%. The source material was PBMCs. The source is a boy between 2 and 10 years old in good health and CMV-seronegative.

Here the CDR3 DNA reads TGTGCCATCAGCAAAGAGTACGAGCAGTACTTC. This encodes CAISKEYEQYF. This rearrangement joins TRBV10-3 to TRBJ2-7; the D is unclear. V was shortened by 6 bases and J by 4 bases, with 7 bases between the two germline ends. There are 11 residues in the CDR3. CDR1 is ENHRY and CDR2 is SYGVKD in the germline V gene.

This clone is a singleton in its sample. V gene TRBV6-5 combines with J gene TRBJ1-2, with a possible D match to TRBD1 (6 bases). Trimming cost V 7 bases and J 0 bases, with 9 bases left between them. The CDR3 contains 13 residues. CDR1 is MNHEY, CDR2 SVGAGI, per germline. CDR3 loop: CASIKGANYGYTF. The CDR3 region has the DNA TGTGCCAGCATTAAGGGGGCTAACTATGGCTACACCTTC.

The chain combines TRBV10-3 with TRBJ2-1, with D possibly matching TRBD1 (6 bases). There are 16 residues in the CDR3. Germline V gene lookup returns CDR1 ENHRY and CDR2 SYGVKD. Trimming stripped 7 bases from V and 3 bases from J, with 19 bases between. The CDR3 region has the DNA TGTGCCATCATGAAGGACAGCGGACTCGGCTACAATGAGCAGTTCTTC. This codes for CAIMKDSGLGYNEQFF.

The chain joins TRBV18 to TRBJ1-1; TRBD1 matches 8 bases. J lost 4 bases, V lost 3 bases, and 4 bases had no gene match. Germline values: CDR1 KGHSH, CDR2 LQKENI. The CDR3 has 14 amino acids. CDR3 in amino acids: CASSPVRGPTEAFF. Written as DNA, the CDR3 is TGTGCCAGCTCACCCGTCAGGGGGCCCACTGAAGCTTTCTTT.

The V and J genes are TRBV19 and TRBJ1-1; 7 bases line up with TRBD1. Germline lookup yields CDR1 LNHDA and CDR2 SQIVND (reference sequence). V dropped 5 bases and J dropped 3; count of bases not matched to a gene: 9. CDR3 length: 15 amino acids. CDR3 coding DNA: TGTGCCAGTAGTCCCCCGACAGGGCGAGACACTGAAGCTTTCTTT. As protein: CASSPPTGRDTEAFF.

This clone has more than one count but fewer than ten. V usage is TRBV19 and J usage is TRBJ1-4, with no clear D. V gave up 5 bases and J gave up 8 bases, with 18 bases separating them. The V gene's germline CDR1 is LNHDA and CDR2 SQIVND (reference sequence). This CDR3 contains 15 residues. The CDR3 coding sequence is TGTGCCAGTAGTCAGCGTAGGAGGGATGGAGAAAAACTGTTTTTT. This translates into CASSQRRRDGEKLFF.

The chain's CDR3 is CASKGGDTQYF. CDR3 nucleotide sequence: TGTGCCAGTAAAGGAGGAGATACGCAGTATTTT. This chain joins TRBV19 and TRBJ2-3; possible D gene TRBD2, 5 bases. V gave up 7 bases and J gave up 5 bases, with 7 bases separating them. The CDR3 is 11 residues long. In germline, CDR1 is LNHDA, CDR2 SQIVND (reference sequence).

This clone appeared once. CDR3 DNA: TGTGCCAGCACCGTCCCTACTAGCGGGGGGGTATCCTACAATGAGCAGTTCTTC. Protein sequence: CASTVPTSGGVSYNEQFF. The rearrangement joins TRBV7-9 to TRBJ2-1, with 13 bases identical to TRBD2. CDR3 length: 18 amino acids. Germline CDR1 is SEHNR and CDR2 is FQNEAQ (reference sequence). V was pared by 7 bases and J by 1 base, with 10 bases of the junction left unmatched.

The chain recombines TRBV29-1 with TRBJ2-7, with D possibly being TRBD1 (6 bases). The CDR3 length is 13 residues. The germline V gene has CDR1 SQVTM and CDR2 ANQGSEA. V was trimmed by 7 bases and J by 2 bases, leaving 15 bases between them. The CDR3 protein is CSAERAGAYEQYF. The CDR3 DNA sequence: TGCAGCGCCGAACGGGCAGGGGCCTACGAGCAGTACTTC.

This clone was detected once. The CDR3 protein is CASSLGEGGNTIYF. The CDR3, as DNA: TGCGCCAGCAGCTTGGGGGAGGGTGGAAACACCATATATTTT. V usage is TRBV5-1 and J usage is TRBJ1-3, with no clear D. CDR1 is SGHRS and CDR2 is YFSETQ in the germline V gene. V was clipped by 0 bases and J by 3 bases, with 7 bases between them. This CDR3 contains 14 residues.

This chain uses TRBV7-8 with TRBJ2-5; 8 bases match TRBD2. The CDR3 has 16 residues. The ends lost 2 bases at V and 5 bases at J; junction bases unmatched: 10. The germline gives CDR1 SGHVS, CDR2 FQNEAQ. CDR3 protein: CASSLYATGGSETQYF. The DNA of the CDR3 is TGTGCCAGCAGCTTATATGCAACGGGAGGGAGCGAGACCCAGTACTTC.

Here the CDR3 DNA reads TGTGCCAGCAGCTTAGCGGGCGAGCAGTACTTC. Its protein is CASSLAGEQYF. The chain links TRBV11-2 to TRBJ2-7; no firm D call. The CDR3 has 11 amino acids. CDR1 is SGHAT, CDR2 FQNNGV, per germline. Trimming took off 1 base at V and 6 bases at J, with 4 bases between the two ends.

This clone was counted a single time. Compared with germline, one end of the junction differs, possibly owing to a read error. J is TRBJ2-7 and V is TRBV5-1; 15 bases line up with TRBD2. This CDR3 region has 14 residues. CDR1 and CDR2 from the germline V gene are SGHRS and YFSETQ. The CDR3 nucleotides read TGCGCCAGCAGCACAGGACTAGCGGGAGGGCCCAGAGGCTTC. Protein product: CASSTGLAGGPRGF.

The table lists this clone with a count of one. Other DNA sequences in this sample translate to the same CDR3. The genes are TRBV19 and TRBJ2-7, with a tentative D call TRBD1 (6 bases). The V and J ends lost 3 bases and 2 bases respectively, with 11 bases between them. The CDR3 covers 14 residues. The V gene's germline CDR1 is LNHDA and CDR2 SQIVND (reference sequence). The DNA of the CDR3 is TGTGCCAGTAGTATTAGGCAGGGGACCTACGAGCAGTACTTC. Its translation: CASSIRQGTYEQYF.

This clone has just a few counts. The chain joins TRBV6-5 to TRBJ2-7, with 10 positions matching TRBD2. With V trimmed by 5 bases and J by 6 bases, 7 bases remained unmatched. This CDR3 region has 14 residues. The germline CDR1 and CDR2 sequences are MNHEY and SVGAGI. In DNA form, the CDR3 reads TGTGCCAGCAGTCCGGGACTAGCGTTCCGCGAGCAGTACTTC. It encodes CASSPGLAFREQYF.

V usage is TRBV2 and J usage is TRBJ2-5, with no clear D. Gene TRBJ2-7 matches the end of the DNA better, so the J call may be wrong. The V gene's germline CDR1 is SNHLY and CDR2 FYNNEI. CDR3 length: 10 residues. The CDR3 protein is CASSAVEQYF. For the CDR3, the DNA is TGTGCCAGCAGTGCGGTCGAGCAGTACTTC.

V and J are TRBV27 and TRBJ1-4; D remains ambiguous. Germline-derived CDR1 and CDR2 are MNHEY and SMNVEV (reference sequence). The V end lost 4 bases, the J end lost 6 bases, and 15 bases lay between the germline ends. The CDR3 totals 15 residues. The CDR3 nucleotides are TGTGCCAGCAGTTCCCTTTTTCTGAGTCATGAAAAACTGTTTTTT. Protein product: CASSSLFLSHEKLFF.

The chain has TRBV5-8 and TRBJ1-5; D may be TRBD1 (5 bases). CDR3 length: 16 residues. The V and J ends lost 4 bases and 5 bases respectively, with 19 bases between them. Germline loops: CDR1 SGHTS, CDR2 YDEGEE. In DNA, the CDR3 is TGTGCCAGCAGCCCCGCGACCGACACGGGGGATCAGCCCCAGCATTTT. Translated: CASSPATDTGDQPQHF.